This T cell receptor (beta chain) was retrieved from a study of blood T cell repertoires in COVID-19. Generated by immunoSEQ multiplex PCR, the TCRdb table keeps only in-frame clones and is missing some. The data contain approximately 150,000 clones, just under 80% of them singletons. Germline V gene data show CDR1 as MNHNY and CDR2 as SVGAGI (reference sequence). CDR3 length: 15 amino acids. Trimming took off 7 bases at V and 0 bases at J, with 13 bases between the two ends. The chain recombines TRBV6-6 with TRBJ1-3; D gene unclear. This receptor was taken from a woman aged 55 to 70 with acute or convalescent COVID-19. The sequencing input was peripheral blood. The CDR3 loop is CASNSHPPSGNTIYF. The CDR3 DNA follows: TGTGCCAGCAATTCACACCCTCCCTCTGGAAACACCATATATTTT.